The present T cell receptor beta chain was sequenced within a study of cytomegalovirus exposure and HLA in healthy donors. At the level of the study: A later analysis reported the approximately 120 validation repertoires used the same platform as the approximately 670 first-cohort repertoires. Findings and limits, study-wide: High specificity and sensitivity for cytomegalovirus status were reported for the classifier. Cytomegalovirus-associated status was assigned to about 160 TCR beta chains.

In regard to this clone: What it binds is not known.

Assay used: immunoSEQ multiplex PCR; TCRdb lists only in-frame clones, some missing. The data hold under 100,000 clones, with around 96% observed a single time. V was clipped by 2 bases and J by 0 bases, with 10 bases between them. Germline assignment: CDR1 MGHRA and CDR2 YSYEKL. This CDR3 is built from 16 residues. The sample comprised PBMCs. The receptor was derived from a man younger than 30 in good health and CMV-seronegative. The chain links TRBV4-1 to TRBJ2-2; D is unresolved. The CDR3 reads CASSQTDTANTGELFF. The CDR3 DNA sequence: TGCGCCAGCAGCCAAACAGACACAGCGAACACCGGGGAGCTGTTTTTT.